The TCR beta chain described here comes from a study of blood T cell repertoires in COVID-19. CDR3 size: 12 residues. V lost 6 bases to trimming and J lost 8 bases, with 10 bases between them. Germline-derived CDR1 and CDR2 are SEHNR and FQNEAQ (reference sequence). Here immunoSEQ multiplex PCR was the method, and the copy in TCRdb shows in-frame clones only, minus some. The repertoire includes around 250,000 clones, 88% of them detected once, and approximately 10% sits in the top ten. Material: peripheral blood. This TCR was sampled from a woman between 65 and 79 years old with COVID-19, enrolled during active disease. The rearrangement joins TRBV7-9 to TRBJ1-4, with unresolved D. The CDR3 DNA reads as TGTGCCAGCAGTCGTCTCGGGGAAAAACTGTTTTTT. It translates to CASSRLGEKLFF.